Sequencing of this T cell receptor beta chain was carried out in a study of T cells in Graves' hyperthyroidism and ophthalmopathy. This clonotype was counted between two and nine times. What it binds is unknown. RNA transcripts were the template for amplifying TCR beta CDR3 regions. The HTBI primer set drove a first-round RT-PCR of the TCR CDR3. MiXCR, run by TCRdb on the multiplex PCR reads, gives a single entry per CDR3 protein. The sample records 480,000 or so distinct CDR3 sequences, around an eighth being singletons. The study, taken as a whole, reports: Most clonotypes that expanded in the thyroid above 0.001 also showed up in blood.

The sequenced sample consisted of blood. This clonotype was sampled from a woman aged 18-35 years with Graves' hyperthyroidism.

CDR3 residues: CASSSVEVVGQPQHF. As DNA, the CDR3 is TGTGCCAGCAGCTCGGTTGAGGTGGTCGGTCAGCCCCAGCATTTT. The chain uses TRBV7-9 and TRBJ1-5; D unclear. The CDR3 consists of 15 residues. From germline, CDR1 is SEHNR and CDR2 FQNEAQ (reference sequence). V lost 4 bases, J lost 6 bases, and 16 bases lay in between.